This T cell receptor (beta chain) originates from a study of somatic mutations in cytotoxic T cells in rheumatoid arthritis. Study in general: Sorting by flow gave nearly 100% purity for some V beta antibody-stained T-cell populations, including V beta1+ cells sequenced for TCRB. The study's findings and limits: The antigen targets of the expanded CD8+ clones were unknown. Measured CD8+ T-cell clonality, a value compared between rheumatoid arthritis patients and age-matched healthy controls, did not differ significantly.

TCRdb keeps only in-frame clones here, not all; method: immunoSEQ multiplex PCR. The sample has about 10,000 clones; roughly 90% are singletons. Trimming left V 1 base short and J 3 bases short, with 7 bases between. Germline-derived CDR1 and CDR2 are WSHSY and SAAADI. There are 14 residues in the CDR3. Flow cytometry served to check the purity of CD4+ and CD8+ cells, which were isolated by positive magnetic bead selection. Notes on this clone: Its antigen remains unidentified.

The origin of this receptor is a woman in her late teens or twenties with rheumatoid arthritis. Sequencing used CD4+ T cells sorted from blood. This chain joins TRBV10-2 and TRBJ1-5, with D unclear. CDR3 DNA sequence: TGCGCCAGCAGTGAGTTGCAGTACAATCAGCCCCAGCATTTT. Encoded protein: CASSELQYNQPQHF.